The clone carrying this T cell receptor (delta chain) was seen only a few times. A far bigger clonotype differs at one base, so this is likely a read error. TCRdb processed the RT-PCR reads again with the CATT caller. This repertoire shows thousands of delta-chain clones, around a tenth found once; its top ten account for about 13%. The V gene lost 1 base and the J gene lost 4 bases, with 12 bases spanning the gap. The CDR3 length is 14 residues. Per the germline V gene, CDR1 is GEAIGNYY and CDR2 is EKD. The data originate from a study of gamma-delta T cells after stem cell transplantation. Sequenced sample: gamma-delta T cells. This sequence joins TRDV2 and TRDJ1; D is undetermined. The clonotype originates from a human donor. It is not recorded whose cells these are; they may come from a transplant donor. For the CDR3, the DNA is TGTGCCTGTGACACGGTACGTTCCAGCGATAAACTCATCTTT. It specifies CACDTVRSSDKLIF.